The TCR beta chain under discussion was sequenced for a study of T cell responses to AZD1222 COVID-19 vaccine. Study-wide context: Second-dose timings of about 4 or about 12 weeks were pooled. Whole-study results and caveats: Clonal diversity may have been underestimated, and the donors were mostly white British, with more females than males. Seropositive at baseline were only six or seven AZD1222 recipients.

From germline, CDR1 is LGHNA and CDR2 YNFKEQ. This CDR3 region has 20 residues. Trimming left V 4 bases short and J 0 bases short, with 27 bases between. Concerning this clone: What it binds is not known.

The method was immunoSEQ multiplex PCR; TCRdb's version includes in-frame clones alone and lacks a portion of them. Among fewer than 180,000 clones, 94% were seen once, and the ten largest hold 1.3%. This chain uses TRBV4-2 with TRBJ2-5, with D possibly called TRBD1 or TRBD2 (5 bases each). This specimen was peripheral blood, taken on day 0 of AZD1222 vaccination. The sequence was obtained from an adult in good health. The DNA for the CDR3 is TGTGCCAGCAGCCGATATCCCAAACCCACCTATGGGGGTAACCAAGAGACCCAGTACTTC. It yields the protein CASSRYPKPTYGGNQETQYF.